Here is one TCR beta chain with its context. Its specificity is unknown. Repertoires were generated with immunoSEQ multiplex PCR, while TCRdb's copy carries only in-frame clones and drops some. The data hold tens of thousands of clones, with approximately 85% observed a single time. These data originate in a study of OX40 agonist ivuxolimab in advanced cancers. Study-level information: Dose-escalation subjects each had hepatocellular carcinoma, melanoma, renal cell or head and neck cancer.

The CDR3 extends over 14 amino acids. CDR1 LGHNA and CDR2 YNFKEQ come from the germline V gene. V lost 4 bases, J lost 5 bases, and 7 bases stayed unmatched. General study findings and limits: The average count of expanded clones was higher among CD8+ T cells than among CD4+.

The receptor comes from an adult with an advanced solid tumor such as melanoma, head and neck, liver or kidney cancer. The starting material was CD4+ or CD8+ T cells sorted from blood, obtained in a trial of the OX40 agonist ivuxolimab. The V call is TRBV4-2, the J call TRBJ2-7, with 8 bases that match TRBD2. In DNA, the CDR3 is TGTGCCAGCAGCCCGGGGGCAGCGGGAGACGAGCAGTACTTC. Protein sequence: CASSPGAAGDEQYF.